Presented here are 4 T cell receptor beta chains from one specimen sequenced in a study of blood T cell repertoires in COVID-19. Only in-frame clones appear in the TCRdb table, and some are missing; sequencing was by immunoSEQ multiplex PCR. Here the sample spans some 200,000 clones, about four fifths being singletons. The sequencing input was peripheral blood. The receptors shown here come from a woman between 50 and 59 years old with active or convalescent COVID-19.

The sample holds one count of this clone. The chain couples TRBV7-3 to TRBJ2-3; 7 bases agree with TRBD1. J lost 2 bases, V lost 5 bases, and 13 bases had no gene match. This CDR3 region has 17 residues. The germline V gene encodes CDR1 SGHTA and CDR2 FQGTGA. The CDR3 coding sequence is TGTGCCAGCAGCGCGAAGGGGCCAACAGGGGCCACAGATACGCAGTATTTT. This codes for CASSAKGPTGATDTQYF.

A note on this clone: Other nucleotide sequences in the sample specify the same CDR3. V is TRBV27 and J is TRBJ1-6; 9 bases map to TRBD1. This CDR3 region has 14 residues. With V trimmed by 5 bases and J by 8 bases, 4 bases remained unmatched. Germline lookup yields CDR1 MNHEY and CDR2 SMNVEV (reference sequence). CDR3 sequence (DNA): TGTGCCAGCAGTCTGGACAGGGGATATTCACCCCTCCACTTT. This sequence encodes CASSLDRGYSPLHF.

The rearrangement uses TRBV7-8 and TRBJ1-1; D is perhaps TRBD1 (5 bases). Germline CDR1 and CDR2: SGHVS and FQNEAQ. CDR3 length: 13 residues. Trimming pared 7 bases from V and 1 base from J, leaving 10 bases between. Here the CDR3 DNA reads TGTGCCAGCATGCTAGACAGGAACACTGAAGCTTTCTTT. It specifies CASMLDRNTEAFF.

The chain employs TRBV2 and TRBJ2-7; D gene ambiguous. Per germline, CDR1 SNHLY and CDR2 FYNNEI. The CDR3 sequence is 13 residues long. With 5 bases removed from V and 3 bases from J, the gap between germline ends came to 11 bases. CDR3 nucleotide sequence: TGTGCCAGCAGTAACTCATCGTTCTACGAGCAGTACTTC. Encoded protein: CASSNSSFYEQYF.